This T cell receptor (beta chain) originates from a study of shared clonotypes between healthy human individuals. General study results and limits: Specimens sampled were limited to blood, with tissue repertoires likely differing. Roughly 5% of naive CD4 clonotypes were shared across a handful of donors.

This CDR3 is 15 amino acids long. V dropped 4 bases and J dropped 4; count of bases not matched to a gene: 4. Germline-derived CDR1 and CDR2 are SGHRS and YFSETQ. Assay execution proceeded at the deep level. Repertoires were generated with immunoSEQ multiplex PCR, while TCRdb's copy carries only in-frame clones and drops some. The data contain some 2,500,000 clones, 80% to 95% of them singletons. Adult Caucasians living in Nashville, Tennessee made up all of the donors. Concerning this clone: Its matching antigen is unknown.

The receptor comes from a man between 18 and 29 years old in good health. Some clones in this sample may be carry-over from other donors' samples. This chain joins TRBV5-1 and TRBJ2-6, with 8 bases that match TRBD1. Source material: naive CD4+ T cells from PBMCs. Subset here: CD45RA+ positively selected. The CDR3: CASSRDRRGANVLTF. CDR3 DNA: TGCGCCAGCAGCAGGGACAGGCGGGGGGCCAACGTCCTGACTTTC.